The 30 T cell receptor beta chains given below trace back to one sample, sequenced in a study of blood T cells in healthy people across ages. Primed by a sample-barcoded 5' primer and a J-beta primer mix, a second PCR proceeded for roughly 7 to 12 cycles. From the 5' RACE reads, TCRdb called clonotypes with MiXCR, one entry per CDR3 protein. The sample yields roughly 1.5 million distinct CDR3 sequences, about 45% seen once. Sequenced sample: blood. All receptors derive from a woman between 18 and 30 years old in good health.

Details on this clonotype: An end of the junction differs from the germline gene, which may be a read error. This chain joins TRBV7-2 and TRBJ1-5; D not resolved. There are 13 residues in the CDR3. Looked up from germline, CDR1 is SGHTA and CDR2 is FQGNSA. The CDR3 loop is CASSMGSSQPQHF. CDR3 coding DNA: TGTGCCAGCAGCATGGGGAGCAGTCAGCCCCAGCATTTT.

In its sample, this clonotype was seen once. The chain joins TRBV7-8 to TRBJ2-1, with D unresolved. Germline V gene sequence: CDR1 SGHVS, CDR2 FQNEAQ. Trimming left V 1 base short and J 6 bases short, with 19 bases between. This CDR3 has 17 residues. CDR3 residues: CASSLVPTPDSVNEQFF. The CDR3 region has the DNA TGTGCCAGCAGCTTAGTCCCTACCCCAGATTCTGTCAATGAGCAGTTCTTC.

Only one count was recorded for this clonotype. The CDR3 DNA reads TGCAGCGTTGATAAGATGTTGTCTAGCGGGTCCTACGAGCAGTACTTC. Residues: CSVDKMLSSGSYEQYF. The chain recombines TRBV29-1 with TRBJ2-7, with 8 bases identical to TRBD2. Germline V gene data show CDR1 as SQVTM and CDR2 as ANQGSEA. After removal of 3 bases from V and 1 base from J, the junction contained 11 bases not matched to a gene. The CDR3 loop spans 16 amino acids.

Written as DNA, the CDR3 is TGTGCCAGCAGTTTATTTAGCGGGGGGGCCGTCCAAGAGACCCAGTACTTC. It is translated as CASSLFSGGAVQETQYF. V usage is TRBV12-3 or TRBV12-4 and J usage is TRBJ2-7, with 11 bases lining up with TRBD2. The J call is in doubt because the DNA end fits TRBJ2-5 better. The CDR3 extends over 17 amino acids.

The table lists this clonotype with a count of one. A junction boundary mismatches the germline segment, possibly from a read error. The chain uses TRBV7-7 and TRBJ2-2; D is possibly TRBD2 (5 bases). Germline CDR1 reads SSHAT; CDR2 reads FNYEAQ (reference sequence). CDR3 length: 16 amino acids. The DNA for the CDR3 is TGTGCTAGCAGCTTAAGCCTGGGAGCGAACACCGGGGAGCTGTTTTTT. Protein sequence: CASSLSLGANTGELFF.

This sequence joins TRBV5-1 and TRBJ1-1, with D possibly TRBD1 on 5 matching bases. The CDR3 covers 13 residues. Looked up from germline, CDR1 is SGHRS and CDR2 is YFSETQ. The V gene lost 4 bases and the J gene lost 5 bases, with 12 bases spanning the gap. This chain's CDR3 is CASSQTRQTEAFF. CDR3 DNA: TGCGCCAGCAGCCAAACCCGACAGACTGAAGCTTTCTTT.

This clonotype was counted a few times. The rearrangement links TRBV27 to TRBJ1-6; no definite D call. Trimming cost V 8 bases and J 6 bases, with 11 bases left between them. This CDR3 is built from 13 residues. CDR1 is MNHEY and CDR2 is SMNVEV in the germline V gene (reference sequence). CDR3 residues: CASCGRVNSPLHF. DNA of the CDR3: TGTGCCAGCTGTGGACGGGTTAATTCACCCCTCCACTTT.

This chain links TRBV20-1 with TRBJ2-1; 10 nucleotides match TRBD2. Gene TRBJ2-7 matches the end of the DNA better, so the J call may be wrong. The V gene's germline CDR1 is DFQATT and CDR2 SNEGSKA (reference sequence). The CDR3 runs 15 residues. CDR3 DNA: TGCAGTGCTAGGCCACCTAGCGGGAGATACAATGAGCAGTACTTC. Its protein is CSARPPSGRYNEQYF.

This chain joins TRBV4-1 and TRBJ2-1; D remains unclear. Germline V gene lookup returns CDR1 MGHRA and CDR2 YSYEKL. The CDR3 sequence is 17 residues long. V dropped 0 bases and J dropped 6 bases, with 18 bases sitting between them. The CDR3 DNA follows: TGCGCCAGCAGCCAAGAATTAGATCCCTGGGAACGCAATGAGCAGTTCTTC. It yields the protein CASSQELDPWERNEQFF.

V gene TRBV28 combines with J gene TRBJ2-7, with D possibly matching TRBD2 (5 bases). V was trimmed by 6 bases and J by 2 bases, leaving 17 bases between them. This CDR3 contains 15 residues. The germline gives CDR1 MDHEN, CDR2 SYDVKM. The CDR3 DNA reads as TGTGCCAGCAGACGATACTGGGGAGTTGCCTACGAGCAGTACTTC. This codes for CASRRYWGVAYEQYF.

This clonotype was seen a few times. V gene TRBV10-3 combines with J gene TRBJ2-1; D uncertain. The length of the CDR3 is 15 residues. V was cut by 1 base and J by 0 bases, with 7 bases left in between. Germline values: CDR1 ENHRY, CDR2 SYGVKD. This chain's CDR3 is CAISELISSYNEQFF. The DNA for the CDR3 is TGTGCCATCAGTGAGTTGATTAGCTCCTACAATGAGCAGTTCTTC.

This chain joins TRBV5-1 and TRBJ1-1, with D possibly TRBD1 on 6 matching bases. The CDR3 consists of 14 residues. Germline CDR1 reads SGHRS; CDR2 reads YFSETQ. Trimming removed 0 bases at V and 3 bases at J, with 9 bases between. The CDR3 nucleotides read TGCGCCAGCAGCTTGGGTAAGGGGGACACTGAAGCTTTCTTT. Protein sequence: CASSLGKGDTEAFF. The whole variable domain, filled in from reference TRBV5-1 and TRBJ1-1, reads KAGVTQTPRYLIKTRGQQVTLSCSPISGHRSVSWYQQTPGQGLQFLFEYFSETQRNKGNFPGRFSGRQFSNSRSEMNVSTLELGDSALYLCASSLGKGDTEAFFGQGTRLTVV.

The rearrangement links TRBV4-2 to TRBJ2-3; 9 bases fit TRBD2. The CDR3 is made up of 16 amino acids. Germline loops: CDR1 LGHNA, CDR2 YNFKEQ. V lost 1 base to trimming and J lost 6 bases; unmatched junction nucleotides: 8. CDR3: CASSQGNSGSVDTQYF. Here the CDR3 DNA reads TGTGCCAGCAGCCAAGGGAATAGCGGGAGTGTGGATACGCAGTATTTT.

Only a few counts were recorded for this clonotype. The chain employs TRBV2 and TRBJ2-1; D uncertain. Trimming left V 5 bases short and J 3 bases short, with 14 bases between. CDR3 length equals 15 residues. CDR1 and CDR2 (germline): SNHLY, FYNNEI. The CDR3 loop reads CASSPRRADYNEQFF. The CDR3 region has the DNA TGTGCCAGCAGTCCCCGACGGGCCGACTACAATGAGCAGTTCTTC.

The chain joins TRBV12-3 or TRBV12-4 to TRBJ2-4; 7 bases are a match to TRBD2. J lost 13 bases, V lost 1 base, and 7 bases had no gene match. The CDR3 consists of 13 residues. CDR3 DNA: TGTGCCAGCAGTTTAGAGGGGAGGGCCAAGCAGTACTTC. Encoded protein: CASSLEGRAKQYF.

This rearrangement joins TRBV7-2 to TRBJ2-7; 12 nucleotides match TRBD2. With 4 bases clipped from V and 3 bases from J, the junction kept 7 bases outside the gene matches. The germline V gene has CDR1 SGHTA and CDR2 FQGNSA. There are 16 residues in the CDR3. CDR3 in DNA: TGTGCCAGCAGCTCCCGGACTAGCGGGAAGATCTACGAGCAGTACTTC. This gives the protein CASSSRTSGKIYEQYF. Drawing the rest from reference TRBV7-2 and TRBJ2-7, the complete variable domain is GAGVSQSPSNKVTEKGKDVELRCDPISGHTALYWYRQSLGQGLEFLIYFQGNSAPDKSGLPSDRFSAERTGGSVSTLTIQRTQQEDSAVYLCASSSRTSGKIYEQYFGPGTRLTVT.

The V and J genes are TRBV7-2 and TRBJ2-1; unclear D gene. V was trimmed by 3 bases and J by 4 bases, leaving 10 bases between them. This CDR3 is built from 14 residues. From germline, CDR1 is SGHTA and CDR2 FQGNSA. In DNA, the CDR3 is TGTGCCAGCAGCTTGACGGTAGGGTACAATGAGCAGTTCTTC. Its protein product is CASSLTVGYNEQFF.

This chain joins TRBV12-3 or TRBV12-4 and TRBJ1-5; D is undetermined. The CDR3 runs 15 residues. V gave up 5 bases and J gave up 0 bases, with 11 bases separating them. The CDR3 DNA follows: TGTGCCAGCAGTACCCTAGGTGCTAGCAATCAGCCCCAGCATTTT. It yields the protein CASSTLGASNQPQHF.

This chain connects TRBV12-3 or TRBV12-4 to TRBJ2-1, with D perhaps TRBD1 or TRBD2 (5 bases each). The CDR3 has 14 residues. Trimming removed 5 bases from V and 6 bases from J, with 14 bases in between. CDR3 nucleotide sequence: TGTGCCAGCAGTCCGGGACCGCCGAGCAATGAGCAGTTCTTC. Translating it yields CASSPGPPSNEQFF.

The V call is TRBV12-3 or TRBV12-4, the J call TRBJ2-1; the match to TRBD2 covers 10 bases. This CDR3 contains 17 residues. The ends lost 5 bases at V and 7 bases at J; junction bases unmatched: 14. The CDR3 here is CASSLLLLAGNRNEQFF. CDR3 sequence (DNA): TGTGCCAGCAGTCTTCTATTACTAGCGGGGAATCGGAATGAGCAGTTCTTC.

J is TRBJ1-1 and V is TRBV12-3 or TRBV12-4; maybe TRBD1 (5 bases). The V end was cut by 1 base, the J end by 5 bases, with 17 bases between. CDR3 length equals 16 residues. CDR3 bases: TGTGCCAGCAGTTTAGAGCTGGGGACGAAGGTGACTGAAGCTTTCTTT. As protein: CASSLELGTKVTEAFF.

The table lists this clonotype with a few counts. The rearrangement joins TRBV4-2 to TRBJ1-3; D call uncertain. With 11 bases removed from V and 2 bases from J, the gap between germline ends came to 16 bases. Germline CDR1 reads LGHNA; CDR2 reads YNFKEQ. The length of the CDR3 is 14 residues. The CDR3 sequence: CADTRILPGNTIYF. The CDR3 region has the DNA TGTGCCGACACTCGGATCCTCCCTGGAAACACCATATATTTT.

The chain has TRBV4-3 and TRBJ1-2; no definite D call. The CDR3 covers 15 residues. The germline V and J ends were trimmed by 0 bases and 4 bases, with 12 bases remaining between them. The germline V gene has CDR1 LGHNA and CDR2 YSLEER. The CDR3 protein is CASSQDALVVYGYTF. The DNA of the CDR3 is TGCGCCAGCAGCCAAGACGCACTCGTGGTCTATGGCTACACCTTC.

In its sample, this clonotype was seen a few times. The J gene is TRBJ1-2, the V gene TRBV4-3; 11 bases map to TRBD1. This CDR3 spans 16 amino acids. The trim removed 1 base at V and 2 bases at J, leaving 3 bases unmatched. The germline V gene encodes CDR1 LGHNA and CDR2 YSLEER. The CDR3 region is CASSQVGTGGNYGYTF. The CDR3, as DNA: TGCGCCAGCAGCCAAGTCGGGACAGGGGGAAACTATGGCTACACCTTC.

This clonotype was counted between two and nine times. The chain uses TRBV9 and TRBJ2-1, with D possibly being TRBD1 (6 bases). The CDR3 is 18 amino acids. Trimming cost V 1 base and J 2 bases, with 19 bases left between them. Germline CDR1 reads SGDLS; CDR2 reads YYNGEE. The CDR3 DNA follows: TGTGCCAGCAGCGTATTGACCGGTGGGACACCTCCCTACAATGAGCAGTTCTTC. Encoded protein: CASSVLTGGTPPYNEQFF. Filled out from reference TRBV9 and TRBJ2-1, the complete variable domain reads DSGVTQTPKHLITATGQRVTLRCSPRSGDLSVYWYQQSLDQGLQFLIQYYNGEERAKGNILERFSAQQFPDLHSELNLSSLELGDSALYFCASSVLTGGTPPYNEQFFGPGTRLTVL.

This chain links TRBV7-9 with TRBJ2-1, with D tentatively TRBD2 (6 bases). Trimming cost V 4 bases and J 6 bases, with 19 bases left between them. This CDR3 contains 16 residues. The germline CDR1 and CDR2 sequences are SEHNR and FQNEAQ (reference sequence). DNA of the CDR3: TGTGCCAGCAGCTCCAACTGGGGGGTCAGGACCAATGAGCAGTTCTTC. Amino acids: CASSSNWGVRTNEQFF.

The V and J genes are TRBV28 and TRBJ1-1, with 8 bases fitting TRBD1. Germline assignment: CDR1 MDHEN and CDR2 SYDVKM. The CDR3 is 15 residues long. V was clipped by 6 bases and J by 3 bases; unmatched bases: 9. This CDR3 is CASSPPGQAYTEAFF. In DNA, the CDR3 is TGTGCCAGCAGCCCGCCGGGACAGGCCTACACTGAAGCTTTCTTT.

This clonotype was picked up a small number of times. The chain carries TRBV5-1 and TRBJ2-7, with 7 bases matching TRBD1. Germline V gives CDR1 SGHRS, CDR2 YFSETQ. J was trimmed by 0 bases and V by 2 bases; bases with no gene match: 5. The CDR3 runs to 15 residues. For the CDR3, the DNA is TGCGCCAGCAGCTTACAGGGGTGGTCCTCCTACGAGCAGTACTTC. Translated: CASSLQGWSSYEQYF.

As for this clonotype: One base away lies a much larger clone, so this may be a sequencing read error. The chain has TRBV20-1 and TRBJ2-3; D uncertain. V was clipped by 0 bases and J by 6 bases, with 7 bases between them. CDR1 DFQATT and CDR2 SNEGSKA come from the germline V gene (reference sequence). The CDR3 totals 12 residues. Here the CDR3 reads CSAREQADTQYF. As DNA, the CDR3 is TGCAGTGCTAGAGAGCAAGCGGATACGCAGTATTTT.

The chain links TRBV7-9 to TRBJ2-2; no clear D. Between the trimmed V and J ends, which lost 3 bases and 6 bases, there was a span of 11 bases. The CDR3 is 14 amino acids. Germline assignment: CDR1 SEHNR and CDR2 FQNEAQ (reference sequence). The CDR3 nucleotides read TGTGCCAGCAGCTTGGCGGTAGTTTCCGGGGAGCTGTTTTTT. This gives the protein CASSLAVVSGELFF.